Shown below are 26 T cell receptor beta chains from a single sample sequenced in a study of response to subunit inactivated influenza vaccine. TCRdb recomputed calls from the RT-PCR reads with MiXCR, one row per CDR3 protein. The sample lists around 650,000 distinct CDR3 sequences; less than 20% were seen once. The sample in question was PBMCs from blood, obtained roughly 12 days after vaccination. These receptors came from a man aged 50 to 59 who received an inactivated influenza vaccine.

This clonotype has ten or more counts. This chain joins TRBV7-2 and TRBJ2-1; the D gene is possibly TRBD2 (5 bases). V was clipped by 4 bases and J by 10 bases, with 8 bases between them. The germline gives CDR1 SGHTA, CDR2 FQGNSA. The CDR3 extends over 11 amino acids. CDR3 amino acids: CASSSAVEQFF. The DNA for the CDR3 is TGTGCCAGCAGCTCAGCGGTAGAGCAGTTCTTC.

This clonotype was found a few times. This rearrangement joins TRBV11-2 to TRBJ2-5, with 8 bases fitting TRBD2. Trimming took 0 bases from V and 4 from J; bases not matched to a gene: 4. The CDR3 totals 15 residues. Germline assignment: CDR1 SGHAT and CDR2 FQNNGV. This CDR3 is CASSLDGTRLETQYF. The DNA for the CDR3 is TGTGCCAGCAGCTTAGATGGGACTAGGTTAGAGACCCAGTACTTC.

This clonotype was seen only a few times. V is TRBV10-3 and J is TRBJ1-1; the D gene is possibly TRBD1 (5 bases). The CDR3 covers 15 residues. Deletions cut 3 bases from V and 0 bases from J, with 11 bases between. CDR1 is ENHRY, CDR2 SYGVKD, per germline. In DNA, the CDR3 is TGTGCCATCAGTGATCCCGGGACGGTGAACACTGAAGCTTTCTTT. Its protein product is CAISDPGTVNTEAFF.

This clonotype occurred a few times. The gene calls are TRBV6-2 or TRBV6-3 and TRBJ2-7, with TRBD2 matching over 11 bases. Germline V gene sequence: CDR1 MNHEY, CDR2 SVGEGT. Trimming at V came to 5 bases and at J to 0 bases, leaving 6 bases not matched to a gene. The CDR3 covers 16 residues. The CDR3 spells CASSHHGTSGSYEQYF. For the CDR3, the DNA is TGTGCCAGCAGTCACCACGGGACTAGCGGCTCCTACGAGCAGTACTTC.

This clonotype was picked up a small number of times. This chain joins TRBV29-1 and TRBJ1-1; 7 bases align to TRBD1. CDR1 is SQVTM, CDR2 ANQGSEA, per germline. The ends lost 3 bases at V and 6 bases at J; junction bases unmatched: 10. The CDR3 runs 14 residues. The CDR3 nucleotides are TGCAGCGTTGATGCGCCAGGGGGGCCCGCTGAAGCTTTCTTT. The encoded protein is CSVDAPGGPAEAFF.

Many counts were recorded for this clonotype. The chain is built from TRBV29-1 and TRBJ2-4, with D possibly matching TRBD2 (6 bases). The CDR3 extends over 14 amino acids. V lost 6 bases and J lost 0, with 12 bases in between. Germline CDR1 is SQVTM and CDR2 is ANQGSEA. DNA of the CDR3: TGCAGCGTCGGGAGTACACTAGCCAAAAACATTCAGTACTTC. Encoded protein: CSVGSTLAKNIQYF. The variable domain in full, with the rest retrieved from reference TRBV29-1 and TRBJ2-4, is SAVISQKPSRDICQRGTSLTIQCQVDSQVTMMFWYRQQPGQSLTLIATANQGSEATYESGFVIDKFPISRPNLTFSTLTVSNMSPEDSSIYLCSVGSTLAKNIQYFGAGTRLSVL.

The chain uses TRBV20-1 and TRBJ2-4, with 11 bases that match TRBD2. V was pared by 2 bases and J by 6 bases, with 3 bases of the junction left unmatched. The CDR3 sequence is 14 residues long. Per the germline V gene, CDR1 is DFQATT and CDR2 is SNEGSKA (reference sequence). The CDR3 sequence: CSARLAGGPNIQYF. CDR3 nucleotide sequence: TGCAGTGCTAGACTAGCGGGAGGTCCAAACATTCAGTACTTC.

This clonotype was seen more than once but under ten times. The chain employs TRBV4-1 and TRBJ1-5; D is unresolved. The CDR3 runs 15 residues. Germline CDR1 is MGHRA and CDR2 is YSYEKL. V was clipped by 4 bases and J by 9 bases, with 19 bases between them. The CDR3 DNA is TGCGCCAGCAGCCGTAGTGGGGTAGGGCGGCTGCCCCAGCATTTT. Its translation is CASSRSGVGRLPQHF.

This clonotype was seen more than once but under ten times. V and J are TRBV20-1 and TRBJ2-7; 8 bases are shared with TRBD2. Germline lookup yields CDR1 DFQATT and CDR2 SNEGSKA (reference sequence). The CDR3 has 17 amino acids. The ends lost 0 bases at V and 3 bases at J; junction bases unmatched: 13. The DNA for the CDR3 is TGCAGTGCTAGAGATCAGGGAGGCGGGGGGCCCCGCTACGAGCAGTACTTC. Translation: CSARDQGGGGPRYEQYF.

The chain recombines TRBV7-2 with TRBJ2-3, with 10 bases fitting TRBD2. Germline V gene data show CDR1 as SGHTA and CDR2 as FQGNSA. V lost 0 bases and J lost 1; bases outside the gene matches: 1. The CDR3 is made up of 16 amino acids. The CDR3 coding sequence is TGTGCCAGCAGCTTAGCAAGCGGGAGGGGCACAGATACGCAGTATTTT. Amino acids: CASSLASGRGTDTQYF.

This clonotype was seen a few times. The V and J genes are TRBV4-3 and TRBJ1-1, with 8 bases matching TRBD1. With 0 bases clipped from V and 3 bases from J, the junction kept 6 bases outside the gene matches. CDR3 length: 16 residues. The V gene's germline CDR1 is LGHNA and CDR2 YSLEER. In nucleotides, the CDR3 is TGCGCCAGCAGCCAAGATGGGGAACAGGGGGACACTGAAGCTTTCTTT. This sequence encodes CASSQDGEQGDTEAFF.

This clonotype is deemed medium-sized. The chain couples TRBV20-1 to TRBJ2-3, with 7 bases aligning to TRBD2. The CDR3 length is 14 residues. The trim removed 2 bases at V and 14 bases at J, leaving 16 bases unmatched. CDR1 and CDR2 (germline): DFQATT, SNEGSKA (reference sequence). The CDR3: CSARPPSGALMWYF. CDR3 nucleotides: TGCAGTGCTAGACCCCCTAGCGGAGCCCTTATGTGGTATTTT.

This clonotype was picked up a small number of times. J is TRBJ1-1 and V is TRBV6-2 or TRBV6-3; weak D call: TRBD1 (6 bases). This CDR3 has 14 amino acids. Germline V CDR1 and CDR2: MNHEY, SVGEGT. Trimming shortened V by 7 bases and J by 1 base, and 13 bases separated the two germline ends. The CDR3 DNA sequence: TGTGCCAGCAAACCCGGGACAACGAACACTGAAGCTTTCTTT. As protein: CASKPGTTNTEAFF.

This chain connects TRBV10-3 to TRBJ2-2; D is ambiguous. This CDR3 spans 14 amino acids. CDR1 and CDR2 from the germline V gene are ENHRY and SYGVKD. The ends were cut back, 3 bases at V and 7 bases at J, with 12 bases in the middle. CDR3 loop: CAISEGTRLGELFF. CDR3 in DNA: TGTGCCATCAGTGAAGGAACGCGCCTCGGGGAGCTGTTTTTT.

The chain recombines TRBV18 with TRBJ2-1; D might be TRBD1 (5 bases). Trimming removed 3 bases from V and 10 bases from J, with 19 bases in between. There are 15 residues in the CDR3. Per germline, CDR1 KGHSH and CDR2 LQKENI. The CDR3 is CASSPPRQGEREQFF. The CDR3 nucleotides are TGTGCCAGCTCACCCCCGAGGCAGGGTGAGAGAGAGCAGTTCTTC.

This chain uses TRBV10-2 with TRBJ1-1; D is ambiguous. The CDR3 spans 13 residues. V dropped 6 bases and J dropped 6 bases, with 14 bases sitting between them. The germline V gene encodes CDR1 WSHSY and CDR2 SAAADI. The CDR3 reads CASSTVLGAEAFF. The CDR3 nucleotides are TGCGCCAGCAGCACAGTTCTTGGGGCTGAAGCTTTCTTT.

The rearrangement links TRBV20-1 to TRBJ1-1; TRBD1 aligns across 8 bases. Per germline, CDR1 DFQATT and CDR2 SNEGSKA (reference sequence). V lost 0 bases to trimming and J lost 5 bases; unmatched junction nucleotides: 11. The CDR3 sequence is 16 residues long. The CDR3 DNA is TGCAGTGCTAGAGATGCGCGACAGGGGTATTTTACTGAAGCTTTCTTT. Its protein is CSARDARQGYFTEAFF.

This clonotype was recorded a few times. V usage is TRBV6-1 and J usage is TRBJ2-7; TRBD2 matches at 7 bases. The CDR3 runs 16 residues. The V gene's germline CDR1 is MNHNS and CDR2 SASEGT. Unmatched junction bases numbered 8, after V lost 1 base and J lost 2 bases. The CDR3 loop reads CASSEDGGSPTYEQYF. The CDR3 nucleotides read TGTGCCAGCAGTGAAGACGGCGGGAGTCCTACCTACGAGCAGTACTTC.

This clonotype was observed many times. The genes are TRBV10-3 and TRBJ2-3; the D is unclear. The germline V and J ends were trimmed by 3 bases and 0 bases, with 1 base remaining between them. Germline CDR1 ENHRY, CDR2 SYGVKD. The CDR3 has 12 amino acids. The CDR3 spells CAISESTDTQYF. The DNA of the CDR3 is TGTGCCATCAGTGAAAGCACAGATACGCAGTATTTT.

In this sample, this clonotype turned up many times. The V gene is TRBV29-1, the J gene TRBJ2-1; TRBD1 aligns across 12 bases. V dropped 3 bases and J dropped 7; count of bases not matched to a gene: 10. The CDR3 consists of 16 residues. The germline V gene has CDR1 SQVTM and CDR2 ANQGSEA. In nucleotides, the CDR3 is TGCAGCGTTGAGACAACCGGGACAGGGGGCTGGAATGAGCAGTTCTTC. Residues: CSVETTGTGGWNEQFF.

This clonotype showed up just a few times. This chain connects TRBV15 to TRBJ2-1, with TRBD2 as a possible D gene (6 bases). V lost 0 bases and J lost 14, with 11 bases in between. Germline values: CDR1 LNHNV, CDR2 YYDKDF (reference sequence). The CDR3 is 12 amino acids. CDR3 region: CATSRDYQREFF. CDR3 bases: TGTGCCACCAGCAGAGATTATCAGCGGGAGTTCTTC. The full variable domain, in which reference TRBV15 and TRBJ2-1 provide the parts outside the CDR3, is DAMVIQNPRYQVTQFGKPVTLSCSQTLNHNVMYWYQQKSSQAPKLLFHYYDKDFNNEADTPDNFQSRRPNTSFCFLDIRSPGLGDTAMYLCATSRDYQREFFGPGTRLTVL.

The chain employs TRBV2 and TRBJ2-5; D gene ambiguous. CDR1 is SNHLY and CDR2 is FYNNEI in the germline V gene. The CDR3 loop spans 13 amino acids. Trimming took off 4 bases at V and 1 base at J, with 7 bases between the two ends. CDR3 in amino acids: CASSVGSQETQYF. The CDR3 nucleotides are TGTGCCAGCAGTGTGGGCAGCCAAGAGACCCAGTACTTC. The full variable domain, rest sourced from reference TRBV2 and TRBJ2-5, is EPEVTQTPSHQVTQMGQEVILRCVPISNHLYFYWYRQILGQKVEFLVSFYNNEISEKSEIFDDQFSVERPDGSNFTLKIRSTKLEDSAMYFCASSVGSQETQYFGPGTRLLVL.

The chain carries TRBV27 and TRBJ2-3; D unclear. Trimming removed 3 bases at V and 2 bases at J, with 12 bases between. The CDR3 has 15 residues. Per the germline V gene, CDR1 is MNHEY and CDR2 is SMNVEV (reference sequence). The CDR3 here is CASSFSWRYTDTQYF. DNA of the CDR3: TGTGCCAGCAGTTTTTCCTGGAGATACACAGATACGCAGTATTTT.

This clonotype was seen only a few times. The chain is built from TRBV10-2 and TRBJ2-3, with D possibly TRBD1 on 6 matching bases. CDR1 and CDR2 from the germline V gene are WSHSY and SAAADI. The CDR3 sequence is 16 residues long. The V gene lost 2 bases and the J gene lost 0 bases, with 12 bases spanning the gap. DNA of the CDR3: TGCGCCAGCAGTGAGAAGAGAACAGGGAGCACAGATACGCAGTATTTT. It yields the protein CASSEKRTGSTDTQYF.

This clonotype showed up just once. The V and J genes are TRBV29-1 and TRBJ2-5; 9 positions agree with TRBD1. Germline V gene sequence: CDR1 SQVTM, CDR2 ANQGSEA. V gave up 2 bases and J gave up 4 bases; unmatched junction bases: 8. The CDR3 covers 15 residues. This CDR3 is CSVENKGQGAETQYF. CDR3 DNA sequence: TGCAGCGTTGAAAACAAGGGACAGGGCGCAGAGACCCAGTACTTC. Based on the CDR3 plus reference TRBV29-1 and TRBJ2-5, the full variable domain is SAVISQKPSRDICQRGTSLTIQCQVDSQVTMMFWYRQQPGQSLTLIATANQGSEATYESGFVIDKFPISRPNLTFSTLTVSNMSPEDSSIYLCSVENKGQGAETQYFGPGTRLLVL.

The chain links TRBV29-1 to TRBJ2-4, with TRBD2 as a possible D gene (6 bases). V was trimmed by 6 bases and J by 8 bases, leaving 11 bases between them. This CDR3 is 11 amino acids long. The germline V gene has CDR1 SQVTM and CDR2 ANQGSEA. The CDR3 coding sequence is TGCAGCGTCAGAGGAGGGGACATTCAGTACTTC. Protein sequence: CSVRGGDIQYF.